These 28 T cell receptor beta chains originate from one sample sequenced in a study of T cells in localized non-small cell lung cancer. Repertoires were generated with immunoSEQ multiplex PCR, while TCRdb's copy carries only in-frame clones and drops some. This sample has about 20,000 clones, with around 83% found just once. The sample consisted of peripheral blood, taken before any cancer treatment. These receptors originate from a man aged 40 to 70 with stage I lung adenocarcinoma.

The chain recombines TRBV27 with TRBJ1-1; maybe TRBD1 (5 bases). This CDR3 is built from 13 residues. The V gene's germline CDR1 is MNHEY and CDR2 SMNVEV (reference sequence). V lost 6 bases and J 7 bases, leaving 15 bases between the germline ends. The CDR3 protein is CASSHGTLGEAFF. DNA of the CDR3: TGTGCCAGCAGCCACGGGACGCTCGGTGAAGCTTTCTTT.

This CDR3 reads CASSLRGLADQETQYF. The CDR3 DNA sequence: TGTGCCAGCAGCTTAAGGGGGCTAGCGGACCAAGAGACCCAGTACTTC. The chain joins TRBV5-6 to TRBJ2-5, with D possibly called TRBD1 or TRBD2 (7 bases each). Per germline, CDR1 SGHDT and CDR2 YYEEEE. V shed 2 bases and J shed 0 bases, with 14 bases lying between them. The CDR3 is 16 amino acids.

The chain carries TRBV28 and TRBJ1-2; no clear D. Germline V gives CDR1 MDHEN, CDR2 SYDVKM. This CDR3 comprises 17 residues. V shed 3 bases and J shed 0 bases, with 17 bases lying between them. CDR3 nucleotides: TGTGCCAGCAGTTTCCCGCGGGAAGGCCCATCTAACTATGGCTACACCTTC. It yields the protein CASSFPREGPSNYGYTF.

V is TRBV28 and J is TRBJ2-5; the D gene is possibly TRBD1 (6 bases). V was shortened by 6 bases and J by 2 bases, with 10 bases between the two germline ends. This CDR3 contains 13 residues. The germline gives CDR1 MDHEN, CDR2 SYDVKM. The CDR3 nucleotides read TGTGCCAGCAGCGACGGACAGCAAGAGACCCAGTACTTC. This gives the protein CASSDGQQETQYF.

About this clone: Other DNA sequences from this sample encode an identical CDR3 as well. This sequence joins TRBV4-2 and TRBJ2-1; D possibly corresponds to TRBD2 (6 bases). The CDR3 contains 16 residues. Germline lookup yields CDR1 LGHNA and CDR2 YNFKEQ. V was clipped by 1 base and J by 0 bases, with 10 bases between them. The CDR3 sequence is CASSQGGTSSYNEQFF. The CDR3 coding sequence is TGTGCCAGCAGCCAAGGCGGGACGAGCTCCTACAATGAGCAGTTCTTC.

The J gene is TRBJ1-1, the V gene TRBV10-3, with D possibly matching TRBD1 (5 bases). This CDR3 has 19 residues. V shed 3 bases and J shed 0 bases, with 23 bases lying between them. The germline V gene has CDR1 ENHRY and CDR2 SYGVKD. The CDR3: CAISETSRDERSMNTEAFF. The CDR3 nucleotides read TGTGCCATCAGTGAAACCTCCAGGGATGAGAGGTCGATGAACACTGAAGCTTTCTTT.

This chain links TRBV11-3 with TRBJ2-3; D remains ambiguous. Germline CDR1 is SGHNT and CDR2 is YENEEA. The CDR3 has 12 residues. The V and J ends lost 1 base and 6 bases respectively, with 5 bases between them. The DNA for the CDR3 is TGTGCCAGCAGCTTAGGGGTGGATACGCAGTATTTT. Translating it yields CASSLGVDTQYF.

This chain uses TRBV7-9 with TRBJ2-1; D possibly corresponds to TRBD2 (6 bases). Germline V gives CDR1 SEHNR, CDR2 FQNEAQ (reference sequence). The germline V and J ends were trimmed by 5 bases and 9 bases, with 17 bases remaining between them. The CDR3 has 14 residues. The CDR3, as DNA: TGTGCCAGCAGCCCTTCTAACGGGGGTAGTGAGCAGTTCTTC. Its protein product is CASSPSNGGSEQFF. Full variable domain (remainder filled in from reference TRBV7-9 and TRBJ2-1): DTGVSQNPRHKITKRGQNVTFRCDPISEHNRLYWYRQTLGQGPEFLTYFQNEAQLEKSRLLSDRFSAERPKGSFSTLEIQRTEQGDSAMYLCASSPSNGGSEQFFGPGTRLTVL.

The chain links TRBV7-3 to TRBJ2-5; TRBD2 might be the D (5 bases). The germline V gene has CDR1 SGHTA and CDR2 FQGTGA. The ends were cut back, 3 bases at V and 2 bases at J, with 13 bases in the middle. The CDR3 has 15 amino acids. The CDR3 region has the DNA TGTGCCAGCAGCTTGTATGGAGGCAATCAAGAGACCCAGTACTTC. Its translation is CASSLYGGNQETQYF.

The genes are TRBV11-2 and TRBJ2-3; D unresolved. Trimming left V 3 bases short and J 4 bases short, with 14 bases between. This CDR3 has 15 residues. CDR1 is SGHAT, CDR2 FQNNGV, per germline. The CDR3 loop is CASSFRSRFADTQYF. In nucleotides, the CDR3 is TGTGCCAGCAGCTTTCGGTCTCGGTTTGCAGATACGCAGTATTTT. The variable domain in full, completed from reference TRBV11-2 and TRBJ2-3, reads EAGVAQSPRYKIIEKRQSVAFWCNPISGHATLYWYQQILGQGPKLLIQFQNNGVVDDSQLPKDRFSAERLKGVDSTLKIQPAKLEDSAVYLCASSFRSRFADTQYFGPGTRLTVL.

The chain carries TRBV7-8 and TRBJ2-3, with D perhaps TRBD1 (5 bases). The germline V gene has CDR1 SGHVS and CDR2 FQNEAQ. CDR3 size: 14 residues. The V and J ends lost 5 bases and 0 bases respectively, with 9 bases between them. The CDR3 here is CASSLRVSTDTQYF. As DNA, the CDR3 is TGTGCCAGCAGCCTCAGGGTTAGCACAGATACGCAGTATTTT.

V is TRBV7-9 and J is TRBJ2-2; D uncertain. The CDR3 has 15 residues. In germline, CDR1 is SEHNR, CDR2 FQNEAQ (reference sequence). Trimming removed 1 base at V and 2 bases at J, with 8 bases between. CDR3: CASSLVLGNTGELFF. The CDR3 region has the DNA TGTGCCAGCAGCTTAGTTCTGGGAAACACCGGGGAGCTGTTTTTT.

The rearrangement joins TRBV6-1 to TRBJ2-5, with unresolved D. CDR3 size: 14 residues. Germline assignment: CDR1 MNHNS and CDR2 SASEGT. V was shortened by 3 bases and J by 2 bases, with 10 bases between the two germline ends. CDR3 in DNA: TGTGCCAGCAGTGACGACATCCTTCAAGAGACCCAGTACTTC. Its translation: CASSDDILQETQYF.

In regard to this clone: Germline is not matched at one junction end, which may reflect a read error. The genes are TRBV6-1 and TRBJ1-2, with D unresolved. CDR1 MNHNS and CDR2 SASEGT come from the germline V gene. This CDR3 has 12 residues. The chain's CDR3 is CAISDQNYGYTF. The CDR3 coding sequence is TGTGCCATCAGTGACCAAAACTATGGCTACACCTTC.

The chain combines TRBV6-1 with TRBJ2-4; D gene uncertain. Germline V gene data show CDR1 as MNHNS and CDR2 as SASEGT. Trimming cost V 2 bases and J 0 bases, with 5 bases left between them. The CDR3 sequence is 14 residues long. DNA for the CDR3: TGTGCCAGCAGTGAATTTCTAGCCAAAAACATTCAGTACTTC. Its protein is CASSEFLAKNIQYF.

The rearrangement links TRBV7-2 to TRBJ2-5; 9 positions match TRBD2. This CDR3 is built from 16 residues. The ends lost 1 base at V and 0 bases at J; junction bases unmatched: 3. The germline V gene encodes CDR1 SGHTA and CDR2 FQGNSA. CDR3 loop: CASSLEAGGYQETQYF. The CDR3 DNA follows: TGTGCCAGCAGCTTAGAGGCGGGGGGGTACCAAGAGACCCAGTACTTC.

The V gene is TRBV11-2, the J gene TRBJ1-1; 7 positions agree with TRBD1. The CDR3 is 14 amino acids. J gave up 3 bases and V 6 bases, and 7 bases lay outside the gene matches. Germline-derived CDR1 and CDR2 are SGHAT and FQNNGV. The CDR3 DNA sequence: TGTGCCAGCAGTTACCGGGACAGCCACACTGAAGCTTTCTTT. Translated, it gives CASSYRDSHTEAFF.

This chain uses TRBV7-2 with TRBJ1-5, with a tentative D call TRBD1 (5 bases). This CDR3 contains 16 residues. The V end was cut by 5 bases, the J end by 0 bases, with 14 bases between. Germline V gene sequence: CDR1 SGHTA, CDR2 FQGNSA. The DNA for the CDR3 is TGTGCCAGCAGCAAAAGCCGGGGCGATAGCAATCAGCCCCAGCATTTT. Encoded protein: CASSKSRGDSNQPQHF.

The chain has TRBV7-3 and TRBJ1-1; D call uncertain. With 0 bases removed from V and 2 bases from J, the gap between germline ends came to 7 bases. The CDR3 sequence is 14 residues long. Germline V gives CDR1 SGHTA, CDR2 FQGTGA. The CDR3: CASSLTPGNTEAFF. The DNA of the CDR3 is TGTGCCAGCAGCTTAACGCCGGGAAACACTGAAGCTTTCTTT. The full variable domain, rest sourced from reference TRBV7-3 and TRBJ1-1, is GAGVSQTPSNKVTEKGKYVELRCDPISGHTALYWYRQSLGQGPEFLIYFQGTGAADDSGLPNDRFFAVRPEGSVSTLKIQRTERGDSAVYLCASSLTPGNTEAFFGQGTRLTVV.

On this clone: This likely comes from a read error, as the CDR3 has no conserved phenylalanine or tryptophan at its end. V is TRBV5-6 and J is TRBJ1-2, with 10 bases identical to TRBD1. Germline V lookup: CDR1 SGHDT, CDR2 YYEEEE. There are 15 residues in the CDR3. The J segment lost 3 bases and the V segment lost 0 bases, leaving 2 bases of the junction unmatched. This chain's CDR3 is CASSLGQGAHYGYTL. The CDR3 DNA reads as TGTGCCAGCAGCTTGGGACAGGGGGCTCACTATGGCTACACCCTC.

The V call is TRBV5-1, the J call TRBJ2-3; possibly TRBD2 for D (6 bases). The V and J ends lost 3 bases and 0 bases respectively, with 14 bases between them. This CDR3 region has 16 residues. Germline V lookup: CDR1 SGHRS, CDR2 YFSETQ. DNA of the CDR3: TGCGCCAGCAGCTCGGCGGCGGGACTGAGCACAGATACGCAGTATTTT. Encoded protein: CASSSAAGLSTDTQYF. Based on the CDR3 plus reference TRBV5-1 and TRBJ2-3, the full variable domain is KAGVTQTPRYLIKTRGQQVTLSCSPISGHRSVSWYQQTPGQGLQFLFEYFSETQRNKGNFPGRFSGRQFSNSRSEMNVSTLELGDSALYLCASSSAAGLSTDTQYFGPGTRLTVL.

About this clone itself: Different DNA sequences within this sample yield the same CDR3. The genes are TRBV4-2 and TRBJ2-2, with 10 bases aligning to TRBD1. Looked up from germline, CDR1 is LGHNA and CDR2 is YNFKEQ. V dropped 5 bases and J dropped 3; count of bases not matched to a gene: 3. CDR3 length: 15 residues. CDR3 nucleotide sequence: TGTGCCAGCAGCGAGGGGACAGGGGACACCGGGGAGCTGTTTTTT. This translates into CASSEGTGDTGELFF.

The J gene is TRBJ2-7, the V gene TRBV4-2; TRBD2 agrees at 10 bases. Germline loops: CDR1 LGHNA, CDR2 YNFKEQ. The CDR3 runs to 15 residues. V was clipped by 3 bases and J by 4 bases; unmatched bases: 6. The CDR3 loop is CASSHPLAGVYEQYF. Here the CDR3 DNA reads TGTGCCAGCAGCCATCCTCTAGCGGGAGTATACGAGCAGTACTTC.

This sequence joins TRBV30 and TRBJ1-2; D gene ambiguous. Germline V gene lookup returns CDR1 GTSNPN and CDR2 SVGIG (reference sequence). CDR3 length equals 13 residues. The V gene lost 6 bases and the J gene lost 0 bases, with 11 bases spanning the gap. CDR3 DNA: TGTGCCTGCCCCAGGAGACCTAACTATGGCTACACCTTC. The encoded protein is CACPRRPNYGYTF.

This rearrangement joins TRBV6-1 to TRBJ1-2; no clear D gene. The CDR3 loop spans 13 amino acids. Germline V gene sequence: CDR1 MNHNS, CDR2 SASEGT. Trimming shortened V by 0 bases and J by 2 bases, and 4 bases separated the two germline ends. CDR3 loop: CASSEAGNYGYTF. CDR3 DNA: TGTGCCAGCAGTGAAGCCGGGAACTATGGCTACACCTTC.

The CDR3 here is CASSLGAVANYGYTF. The DNA for the CDR3 is TGTGCCAGCAGCTTGGGGGCCGTAGCTAACTATGGCTACACCTTC. The chain carries TRBV5-6 and TRBJ1-2, with D uncertain. The CDR3 runs to 15 residues. Looked up from germline, CDR1 is SGHDT and CDR2 is YYEEEE. Deletions cut 0 bases from V and 0 bases from J, with 9 bases between.

This clone occurred a few times. V and J are TRBV4-1 and TRBJ2-7; TRBD2 might be the D (6 bases). The ends were cut back, 1 base at V and 3 bases at J, with 10 bases in the middle. Germline CDR1 MGHRA, CDR2 YSYEKL. The CDR3 extends over 14 amino acids. CDR3 residues: CASSQGIGSYEQYF. The CDR3 DNA sequence: TGCGCCAGCAGCCAAGGCATCGGGAGCTACGAGCAGTACTTC.

The chain links TRBV28 to TRBJ1-5, with D perhaps matching TRBD1 (5 bases). Germline CDR1 MDHEN, CDR2 SYDVKM. CDR3 length equals 14 residues. The V and J ends lost 6 bases and 3 bases respectively, with 12 bases between them. DNA for the CDR3: TGTGCCAGCAGATCCCGACAGAACAATCAGCCCCAGCATTTT. Translation gives CASRSRQNNQPQHF.